This is a list of T cell receptor beta chains from one sample in a study of OX40 agonist ivuxolimab in advanced cancers. Assay: immunoSEQ multiplex PCR; the TCRdb copy retains only in-frame clones and omits some. Seen here are fewer than 75,000 clones, 85% to 90% observed once, and the top ten hold roughly 4.2%. The sample was CD4+ or CD8+ T cells sorted from blood, taken in a trial of the OX40 agonist ivuxolimab. Receptors originate from an adult with an advanced solid tumor such as melanoma, head and neck, liver or kidney cancer. The CDR3 runs from the conserved cysteine through the conserved F or W. A D gene is named only where the DNA matches it firmly. A clone size is listed for some rows: how often the clone was seen (once, few, many), or a class if it is expanded.

CDR3 protein: CSVARGGGEETQYF
CDR3 DNA: TGCAGCGTTGCCCGGGGGGGAGGGGAAGAGACCCAGTACTTC
J gene: TRBJ2-5
D gene: TRBD2
clone size: -
V gene: TRBV29-1

CDR3 protein: CAISVGRDVEKLFF
CDR3 DNA: TGTGCCATCAGTGTAGGAAGGGACGTCGAAAAACTGTTTTTT
J gene: TRBJ1-4
D gene: -
clone size: once
V gene: TRBV10-3

CDR3 protein: CASSYTGHPQHF
CDR3 DNA: TGTGCCAGTAGTTATACAGGGCATCCCCAGCATTTT
J gene: TRBJ1-5
D gene: -
clone size: -
V gene: TRBV19

CDR3 protein: CASSLQAEQYF
CDR3 DNA: TGTGCCAGCAGCTTGCAGGCGGAGCAGTACTTC
J gene: TRBJ2-7
D gene: -
clone size: -
V gene: TRBV5-5

CDR3 protein: CASSPAGRGSGNTIYF
CDR3 DNA: TGCGCCAGCAGCCCCGCCGGGAGAGGCTCTGGAAACACCATATATTTT
J gene: TRBJ1-3
D gene: -
clone size: -
V gene: TRBV5-1

CDR3 protein: CASSFTDSSYNEQFF
CDR3 DNA: TGTGCCAGCAGCTTTACCGATAGCTCCTACAATGAGCAGTTCTTC
J gene: TRBJ2-1
D gene: -
clone size: -
V gene: TRBV2

CDR3 protein: CASSEQDGGNTIYF
CDR3 DNA: TGCGCCAGCAGTGAGCAGGATGGAGGAAACACCATATATTTT
J gene: TRBJ1-3
D gene: -
clone size: -
V gene: TRBV10-2

CDR3 protein: CASSFNSNQPQHF
CDR3 DNA: TGTGCCAGCAGCTTTAATAGCAATCAGCCCCAGCATTTT
J gene: TRBJ1-5
D gene: -
clone size: -
V gene: TRBV7-9

CDR3 protein: CASSWGLAGGSEQFF
CDR3 DNA: TGTGCCAGCAGCTGGGGACTAGCGGGAGGGAGCGAGCAGTTCTTC
J gene: TRBJ2-1
D gene: TRBD2
clone size: once
V gene: TRBV11-1

CDR3 protein: CASSLTTSRDRRYEQYF
CDR3 DNA: TGCGCCAGCAGCTTGACAACATCCCGGGACAGAAGATACGAGCAGTACTTC
J gene: TRBJ2-7
D gene: TRBD1
clone size: -
V gene: TRBV5-1

CDR3 protein: CASSSFGQYNEQFF
CDR3 DNA: TGTGCCAGCAGTTCCTTTGGACAGTACAATGAGCAGTTCTTC
J gene: TRBJ2-1
D gene: -
clone size: -
V gene: TRBV27

CDR3 protein: CASSDNVLTGELFF
CDR3 DNA: TGTGCCAGCAGTGATAACGTACTCACCGGGGAGCTGTTTTTT
J gene: TRBJ2-2
D gene: -
clone size: -
V gene: TRBV2

CDR3 protein: CTSTLPGLRVATGKDEQYF
CDR3 DNA: TGCACCAGCACCCTTCCCGGCCTCAGGGTCGCGACAGGGAAGGACGAGCAGTACTTC
J gene: TRBJ2-7
D gene: -
clone size: -
V gene: TRBV1

CDR3 protein: CASSLAGTYEQYF
CDR3 DNA: TGCGCCAGCAGCTTGGCGGGGACCTACGAGCAGTACTTC
J gene: TRBJ2-7
D gene: -
clone size: -
V gene: TRBV5-1

CDR3 protein: CASSTEREETQYF
CDR3 DNA: TGTGCCAGCAGCACGGAGCGAGAAGAGACCCAGTACTTC
J gene: TRBJ2-5
D gene: -
clone size: -
V gene: TRBV7-3

CDR3 protein: CASSYGQTGANVLTF
CDR3 DNA: TGTGCCAGCAGTTACGGACAGACTGGGGCCAACGTCCTGACTTTC
J gene: TRBJ2-6
D gene: -
clone size: -
V gene: TRBV6-5

CDR3 protein: CASSAGQRDTQYF
CDR3 DNA: TGTGCCAGCAGTGCTGGACAGCGAGATACGCAGTATTTT
J gene: TRBJ2-3
D gene: -
clone size: -
V gene: TRBV6-1

CDR3 protein: CASSGRSNQPQHF
CDR3 DNA: TGTGCCAGCAGTGGGCGTAGCAATCAGCCCCAGCATTTT
J gene: TRBJ1-5
D gene: -
clone size: -
V gene: TRBV6-1

CDR3 protein: CAIATAQGSSPLHF
CDR3 DNA: TGTGCCATCGCCACTGCACAGGGCAGTTCACCCCTCCACTTT
J gene: TRBJ1-6
D gene: -
clone size: -
V gene: TRBV10-3

CDR3 protein: CSVRTGGTEAFF
CDR3 DNA: TGCAGCGTTCGGACAGGGGGGACTGAAGCTTTCTTT
J gene: TRBJ1-1
D gene: TRBD1
clone size: -
V gene: TRBV29-1

CDR3 protein: CASSPQAGETQYF
CDR3 DNA: TGTGCCAGCTCACCGCAGGCGGGGGAGACCCAGTACTTC
J gene: TRBJ2-5
D gene: -
clone size: -
V gene: TRBV18

CDR3 protein: CASRSSGSWETQYF
CDR3 DNA: TGTGCCAGCAGGTCTAGCGGGAGTTGGGAGACCCAGTACTTC
J gene: TRBJ2-5
D gene: TRBD2
clone size: once
V gene: TRBV6-5

CDR3 protein: CASSIGLAETRYGWNEQFF
CDR3 DNA: TGTGCCAGTAGTATAGGCCTAGCGGAAACCAGGTACGGTTGGAATGAGCAGTTCTTC
J gene: TRBJ2-1
D gene: TRBD2
clone size: -
V gene: TRBV19

CDR3 protein: CASSFLGAPTDTQYF
CDR3 DNA: TGCGCCAGCAGCTTTTTAGGGGCGCCCACAGATACGCAGTATTTT
J gene: TRBJ2-3
D gene: -
clone size: -
V gene: TRBV5-1

CDR3 protein: CASSLLGRETQYF
CDR3 DNA: TGTGCCAGCAGCTTATTGGGTCGCGAGACCCAGTACTTC
J gene: TRBJ2-5
D gene: -
clone size: -
V gene: TRBV5-6

CDR3 protein: CASSRRDSGSTDTQYF
CDR3 DNA: TGCGCCAGCAGCCGTAGGGATAGCGGGAGTACAGATACGCAGTATTTT
J gene: TRBJ2-3
D gene: TRBD2
clone size: -
V gene: TRBV5-1

CDR3 protein: CASSIDPGRADTQYF
CDR3 DNA: TGTGCCAGTAGTATAGATCCCGGCAGGGCAGATACGCAGTATTTT
J gene: TRBJ2-3
D gene: -
clone size: -
V gene: TRBV19

CDR3 protein: CASSDAGGPTDTQYF
CDR3 DNA: TGTGCCAGCAGCGACGCGGGAGGGCCTACAGATACGCAGTATTTT
J gene: TRBJ2-3
D gene: TRBD2
clone size: -
V gene: TRBV9

CDR3 protein: CASSLFQQIYGYTF
CDR3 DNA: TGTGCCAGCAGTTTATTCCAACAGATCTATGGCTACACCTTC
J gene: TRBJ1-2
D gene: -
clone size: -
V gene: TRBV28

CDR3 protein: CASGQGLAGVTDTQYF
CDR3 DNA: TGTGCTAGTGGCCAAGGACTAGCGGGAGTCACAGATACGCAGTATTTT
J gene: TRBJ2-3
D gene: TRBD2
clone size: -
V gene: TRBV12-5

CDR3 protein: CASSLAQGVSYNEQFF
CDR3 DNA: TGTGCCAGCAGCTTAGCACAGGGGGTATCTTACAATGAGCAGTTCTTC
J gene: TRBJ2-1
D gene: TRBD1
clone size: -
V gene: TRBV7-6

CDR3 protein: CASSQDRQMTAFF
CDR3 DNA: TGCGCCAGCAGCCAAGATCGGCAAATGACAGCTTTCTTT
J gene: TRBJ1-1
D gene: -
clone size: -
V gene: TRBV4-3

CDR3 protein: CASSQVWGNNSPLHF
CDR3 DNA: TGCGCCAGCAGCCAAGTTTGGGGAAATAATTCACCCCTCCACTTT
J gene: TRBJ1-6
D gene: -
clone size: -
V gene: TRBV4-3

CDR3 protein: CASSFSADTQYF
CDR3 DNA: TGTGCCAGCAGCTTCTCTGCTGATACGCAGTATTTT
J gene: TRBJ2-3
D gene: -
clone size: -
V gene: TRBV7-9

CDR3 protein: CASSPGQGQETQYF
CDR3 DNA: TGCGCCAGCAGCCCCGGACAGGGGCAAGAGACCCAGTACTTC
J gene: TRBJ2-5
D gene: TRBD1
clone size: -
V gene: TRBV5-1

CDR3 protein: CASRQSRDEQYF
CDR3 DNA: TGTGCCAGCCGACAGTCCAGGGACGAGCAGTACTTC
J gene: TRBJ2-7
D gene: -
clone size: -
V gene: TRBV18

CDR3 protein: CASSPILAGGGFGTDTQYF
CDR3 DNA: TGTGCCAGCTCACCAATCCTAGCGGGAGGCGGGTTTGGCACAGATACGCAGTATTTT
J gene: TRBJ2-3
D gene: TRBD2
clone size: -
V gene: TRBV18

CDR3 protein: CASSPRQGRGYTF
CDR3 DNA: TGTGCCAGCAGCCCGCGACAGGGGCGCGGCTACACCTTC
J gene: TRBJ1-2
D gene: TRBD1
clone size: -
V gene: TRBV7-3

CDR3 protein: CASSVTTGGTEAFF
CDR3 DNA: TGTGCCAGCAGCGTAACGACAGGTGGCACTGAAGCTTTCTTT
J gene: TRBJ1-1
D gene: -
clone size: -
V gene: TRBV11-2

CDR3 protein: CASSLSGGYEQFF
CDR3 DNA: TGTGCCAGCAGTTTATCGGGTGGGTATGAGCAGTTCTTC
J gene: TRBJ2-1
D gene: -
clone size: -
V gene: TRBV27

CDR3 protein: CASRLDRGNSLLHF
CDR3 DNA: TGTGCCAGCAGATTAGACAGGGGGAATTCACTCCTCCACTTT
J gene: TRBJ1-6
D gene: TRBD1
clone size: -
V gene: TRBV27

CDR3 protein: CAISHSGAGETQYF
CDR3 DNA: TGTGCCATCAGCCACTCGGGGGCCGGGGAGACCCAGTACTTC
J gene: TRBJ2-5
D gene: -
clone size: -
V gene: TRBV10-3

CDR3 protein: CAWSVQLREVAFF
CDR3 DNA: TGTGCCTGGAGTGTACAACTGAGGGAGGTGGCTTTCTTT
J gene: TRBJ1-1
D gene: -
clone size: -
V gene: TRBV30

CDR3 protein: CASTEGLRGNTEAFF
CDR3 DNA: TGCGCCAGCACCGAAGGGTTGAGAGGGAACACTGAAGCTTTCTTT
J gene: TRBJ1-1
D gene: -
clone size: few
V gene: TRBV4-3

CDR3 protein: CASSQDFLNQPQHF
CDR3 DNA: TGCGCCAGCAGCCAAGATTTTCTTAATCAGCCCCAGCATTTT
J gene: TRBJ1-5
D gene: -
clone size: -
V gene: TRBV4-1

CDR3 protein: CASSLTVVAYGYTF
CDR3 DNA: TGTGCCAGCAGTTTAACGGTGGTCGCCTATGGCTACACCTTC
J gene: TRBJ1-2
D gene: -
clone size: -
V gene: TRBV28

CDR3 protein: CASTGGPGADTQYF
CDR3 DNA: TGTGCCAGCACCGGTGGCCCAGGGGCAGATACGCAGTATTTT
J gene: TRBJ2-3
D gene: -
clone size: -
V gene: TRBV9

CDR3 protein: CASSPFSGTSGSTYEQYF
CDR3 DNA: TGTGCCAGCAGCCCCTTTTCCGGGACTAGCGGGAGTACTTACGAGCAGTACTTC
J gene: TRBJ2-7
D gene: TRBD2
clone size: -
V gene: TRBV4-2

CDR3 protein: CAWSLGSLGYNEQFF
CDR3 DNA: TGTGCCTGGAGTCTGGGGTCCCTTGGGTACAATGAGCAGTTCTTC
J gene: TRBJ2-1
D gene: -
clone size: -
V gene: TRBV30

CDR3 protein: CAGTDLTGPQETQYF
CDR3 DNA: TGTGCCGGAACAGATCTAACGGGTCCCCAAGAGACCCAGTACTTC
J gene: TRBJ2-5
D gene: -
clone size: few
V gene: TRBV30

CDR3 protein: CASSSGQGGRADTQYF
CDR3 DNA: TGCGCCAGCAGCTCAGGACAGGGGGGACGCGCAGATACGCAGTATTTT
J gene: TRBJ2-3
D gene: TRBD1
clone size: -
V gene: TRBV5-1

CDR3 protein: CASSSGLAGGLNEQFF
CDR3 DNA: TGTGCCAGCAGTTCGGGACTAGCGGGAGGCTTGAATGAGCAGTTCTTC
J gene: TRBJ2-1
D gene: TRBD2
clone size: -
V gene: TRBV27

CDR3 protein: CSVDQGWQETQYF
CDR3 DNA: TGCAGCGTGGACCAGGGGTGGCAAGAGACCCAGTACTTC
J gene: TRBJ2-5
D gene: -
clone size: few
V gene: TRBV29-1

CDR3 protein: CASSYWVGATEAFF
CDR3 DNA: TGTGCCAGCAGTTACTGGGTAGGGGCCACTGAAGCTTTCTTT
J gene: TRBJ1-1
D gene: -
clone size: -
V gene: TRBV6-5